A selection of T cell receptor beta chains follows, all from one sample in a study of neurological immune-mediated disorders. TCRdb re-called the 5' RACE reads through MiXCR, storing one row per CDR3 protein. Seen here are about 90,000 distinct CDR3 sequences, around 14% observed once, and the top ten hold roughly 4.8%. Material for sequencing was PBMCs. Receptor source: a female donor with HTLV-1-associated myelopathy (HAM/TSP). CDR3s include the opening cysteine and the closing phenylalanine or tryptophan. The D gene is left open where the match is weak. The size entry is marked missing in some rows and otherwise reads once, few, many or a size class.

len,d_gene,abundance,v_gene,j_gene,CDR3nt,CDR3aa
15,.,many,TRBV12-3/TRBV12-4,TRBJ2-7,TGTGCCAGCAGTTTAGAGGCGGGTCGTAGCGATGAGCAGTACTTC,CASSLEAGRSDEQYF
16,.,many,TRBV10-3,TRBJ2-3,TGTGCCATCAACTTACCGGAGCGCGCTAGCACAGATACGCAGTATTTT,CAINLPERASTDTQYF
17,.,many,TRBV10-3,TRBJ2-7,TGTGCCATCAGTGAGTCCTATCCGGACAGCCCCGGATACGAGCAGTACTTC,CAISESYPDSPGYEQYF
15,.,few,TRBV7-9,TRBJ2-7,TGTGCCAGCAGTCCCGGACGGACCCGCACCTACGAGCAGTACTTC,CASSPGRTRTYEQYF
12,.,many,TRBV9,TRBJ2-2,TGTGCCAGCAGTGATTTCACCGGGGAGCTGTTTTTT,CASSDFTGELFF
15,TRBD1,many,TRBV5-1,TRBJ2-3,TGCGCCAGCAGCGCCACCGGGACAGGGCCAGATACGCAGTATTTT,CASSATGTGPDTQYF
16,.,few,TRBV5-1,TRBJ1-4,TGCGCCAGCCGACGCGCTCCGGACGGGCCTAATGAAAAACTGTTTTTT,CASRRAPDGPNEKLFF
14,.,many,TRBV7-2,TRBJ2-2,TGTGCCAGCAGCCTGGGACCCATCACCGGGGAGCTGTTTTTT,CASSLGPITGELFF
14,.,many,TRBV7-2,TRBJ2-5,TGTGCCAGCAGCTTGGACGCGGGACAAGAGACCCAGTACTTC,CASSLDAGQETQYF
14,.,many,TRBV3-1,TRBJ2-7,TGTGCCAGCAGCCAAGGGGCAGCGAGCTACGAGCAGTACTTC,CASSQGAASYEQYF
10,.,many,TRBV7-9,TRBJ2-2,TGTGCCAGCAGCACCGGGGAGCTGTTTTTT,CASSTGELFF
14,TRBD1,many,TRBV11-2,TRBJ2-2,TGTGCCAGCAGCCAGGACAGGGAGGACGGGGAGCTGTTTTTT,CASSQDREDGELFF
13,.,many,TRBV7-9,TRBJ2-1,TGTGCCAGCCTCCCGGACAGAGTGAATGAGCAGTTCTTC,CASLPDRVNEQFF
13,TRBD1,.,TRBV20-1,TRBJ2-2,TGCAGTGCTAGAGCAGGGGGCGCCGGGGAGCTGTTTTTT,CSARAGGAGELFF
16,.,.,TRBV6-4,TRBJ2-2,TGTGCCAGCAGTGACTCGATTGGAGGAGGAACCGGGGAGCTGTTTTTT,CASSDSIGGGTGELFF
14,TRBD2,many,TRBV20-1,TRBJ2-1,TGCAGTGCTAAGGGGGCTAGCGGGGGGGTTGAGCAGTTCTTC,CSAKGASGGVEQFF
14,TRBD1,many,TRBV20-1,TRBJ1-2,TGCAGTGCTAGACCGGGACAGCGAAGCTATGGCTACACCTTC,CSARPGQRSYGYTF
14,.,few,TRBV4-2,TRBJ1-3,TGTGCCAGCAGCCAAGTCGTTTTTGGAAACACCATATATTTT,CASSQVVFGNTIYF
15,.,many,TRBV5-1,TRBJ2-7,TGCGCCAGCAGCTTGGATCAGGCCTCTCAAAAAGTGCAGTACTTC,CASSLDQASQKVQYF
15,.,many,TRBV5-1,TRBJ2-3,TGCGCCAGCAGCTTGGGGGTAGCGAGCGGAGATACGCAGTATTTT,CASSLGVASGDTQYF
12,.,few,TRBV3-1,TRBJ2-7,TGTGCCAGCAGCCAAGGTTGGGGCGAGCAGTACTTC,CASSQGWGEQYF
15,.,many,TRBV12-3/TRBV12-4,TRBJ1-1,TGTGCCAGCAGTAAGCCAATGGAGGTGAACACTGAAGCTTTCTTT,CASSKPMEVNTEAFF
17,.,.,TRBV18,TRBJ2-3,TGTGCCAGCTCACTTTCACGGACGCCCACCCCGGCAGATACGCAGTATTTT,CASSLSRTPTPADTQYF
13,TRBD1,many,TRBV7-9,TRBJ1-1,TGTGCCAGCATCCCAAACAGGGGAAGCGAGGCTTTCTTT,CASIPNRGSEAFF
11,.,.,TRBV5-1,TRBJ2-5,TGCGCCAGCAGCGATGGGGAGACCCAGTACTTC,CASSDGETQYF
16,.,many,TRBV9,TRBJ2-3,TGTGCCAGCAGCGTACCGGAGGGGGCTCGCACAGATACGCAGTATTTT,CASSVPEGARTDTQYF
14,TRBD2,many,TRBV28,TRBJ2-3,TGTGCCAGCAATTCGGGGGGGCTGGGAGATACGCAGTATTTT,CASNSGGLGDTQYF
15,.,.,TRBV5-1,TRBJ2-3,TGCGCCAGCAGCCCTATCTTATCGGATACAGATACGCAGTATTTT,CASSPILSDTDTQYF
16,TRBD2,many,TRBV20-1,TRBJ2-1,TGCAGTGCTAGAGATCCGCGCGGGGGGGCCTACAATGAGCAGTTCTTC,CSARDPRGGAYNEQFF
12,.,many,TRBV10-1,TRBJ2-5,TGCGCCAGCAGTGGGAACCAAGAGACCCAGTACTTC,CASSGNQETQYF
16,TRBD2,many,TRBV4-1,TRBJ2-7,TGCGCCAGCAGCCAAGCTAGCGGGGGGATCTCCTACGAGCAGTACTTC,CASSQASGGISYEQYF
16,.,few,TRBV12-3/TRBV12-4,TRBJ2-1,TGTGCCAGCAGTTTAAGCTTGGGGGACGACTACAATGAGCAGTTCTTC,CASSLSLGDDYNEQFF
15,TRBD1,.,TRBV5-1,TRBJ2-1,TGCGCCAGCAGCTTGACAGGGGTATCCTACAATGAGCAGTTCTTC,CASSLTGVSYNEQFF
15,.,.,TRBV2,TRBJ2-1,TGTGCCAGCAGTGAAACGGGGACTTTCTGGGATGAGCAGTTCTTC,CASSETGTFWDEQFF
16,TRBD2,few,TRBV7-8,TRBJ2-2,TGTGCCAGCAGCGCCGGGAGGGGGACGAACACCGGGGAGCTGTTTTTT,CASSAGRGTNTGELFF
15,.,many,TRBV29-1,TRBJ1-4,TGCAGCGCCTCAACAGGGAAGGGGTCTAATGAAAAACTGTTTTTT,CSASTGKGSNEKLFF
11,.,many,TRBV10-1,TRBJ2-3,TGCGCCAGCAGCCCGGGGCATACGCAGTATTTT,CASSPGHTQYF
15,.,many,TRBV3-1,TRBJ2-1,TGTGCCAGCAGCCAAAATATCCCGGGAATAGATGAGCAGTTCTTC,CASSQNIPGIDEQFF
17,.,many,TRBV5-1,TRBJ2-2,TGCGCCAGCAGCTTGGTTTCTCCTAGCGCGAACACCGGGGAGCTGTTTTTT,CASSLVSPSANTGELFF
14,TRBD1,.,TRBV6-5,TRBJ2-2,TGTGCCAGCAGGATAAGGGGGCAGACCGGGGAGCTGTTTTTT,CASRIRGQTGELFF
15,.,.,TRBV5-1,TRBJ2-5,TGCGCCAGCAGCTTAGGGAGCACCATATCAGAGACCCAGTACTTC,CASSLGSTISETQYF
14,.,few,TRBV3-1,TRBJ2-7,TGTGCCAGCAGCCAAGTCGCAGGGAACTACGAGCAGTACTTC,CASSQVAGNYEQYF
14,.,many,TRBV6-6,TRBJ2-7,TGTGCCAGCAGTTACTCTACCCCGTCCTACGAGCAGTACTTC,CASSYSTPSYEQYF
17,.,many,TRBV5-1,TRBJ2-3,TGCGCCAGCAGCATAACCAGGGGACCGGCTAGCACAGATACGCAGTATTTT,CASSITRGPASTDTQYF
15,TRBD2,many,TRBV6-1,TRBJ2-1,TGTGCCAGCAGGCCTAGCGGGGGGACAGACAATGAGCAGTTCTTC,CASRPSGGTDNEQFF
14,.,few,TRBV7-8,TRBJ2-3,TGTGCCAGCAGCGATCCCGGGGCGGGGACGGCGCAGTATTTT,CASSDPGAGTAQYF
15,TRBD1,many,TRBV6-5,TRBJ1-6,TGTGCCAGCAGTTACGAGGACAGGGGGAATTCACCCCTCCACTTT,CASSYEDRGNSPLHF
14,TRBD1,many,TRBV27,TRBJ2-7,TGTGCCAGCAGTGTTTTAACGACAGGGTACGAGCAGTACTTC,CASSVLTTGYEQYF